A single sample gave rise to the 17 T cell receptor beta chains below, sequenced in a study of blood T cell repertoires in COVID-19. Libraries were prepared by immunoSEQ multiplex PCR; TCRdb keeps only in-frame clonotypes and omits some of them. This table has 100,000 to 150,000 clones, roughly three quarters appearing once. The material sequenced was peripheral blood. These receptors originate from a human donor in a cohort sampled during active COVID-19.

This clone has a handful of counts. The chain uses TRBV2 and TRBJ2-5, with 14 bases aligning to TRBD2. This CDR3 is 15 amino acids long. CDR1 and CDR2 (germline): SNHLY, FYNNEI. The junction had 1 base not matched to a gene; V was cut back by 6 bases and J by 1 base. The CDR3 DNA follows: TGTGCCAGCAGGGGACTAGCGGGGGCCCAAGAGACCCAGTACTTC. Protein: CASRGLAGAQETQYF.

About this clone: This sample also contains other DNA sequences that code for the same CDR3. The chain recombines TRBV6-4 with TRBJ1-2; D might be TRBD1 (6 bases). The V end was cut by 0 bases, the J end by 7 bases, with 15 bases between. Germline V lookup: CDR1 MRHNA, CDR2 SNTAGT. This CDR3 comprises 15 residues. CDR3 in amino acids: CASSDSPQGLSGYTF. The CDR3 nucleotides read TGTGCCAGCAGTGACTCCCCACAGGGATTAAGTGGCTACACCTTC.

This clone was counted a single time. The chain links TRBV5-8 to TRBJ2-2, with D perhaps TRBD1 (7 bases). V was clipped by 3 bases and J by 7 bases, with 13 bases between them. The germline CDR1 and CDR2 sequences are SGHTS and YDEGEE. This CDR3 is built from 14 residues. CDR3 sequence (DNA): TGTGCCAGCAGCTCCACAGGGGAGGTCGGGGAGCTGTTTTTT. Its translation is CASSSTGEVGELFF.

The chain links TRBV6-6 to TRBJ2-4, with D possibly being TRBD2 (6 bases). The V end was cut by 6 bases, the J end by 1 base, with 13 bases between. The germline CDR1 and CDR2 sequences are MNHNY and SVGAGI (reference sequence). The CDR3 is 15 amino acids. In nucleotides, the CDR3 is TGTGCCAGCAGCCCCGAGGGGAGGGCCAAAAACATTCAGTACTTC. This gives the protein CASSPEGRAKNIQYF.

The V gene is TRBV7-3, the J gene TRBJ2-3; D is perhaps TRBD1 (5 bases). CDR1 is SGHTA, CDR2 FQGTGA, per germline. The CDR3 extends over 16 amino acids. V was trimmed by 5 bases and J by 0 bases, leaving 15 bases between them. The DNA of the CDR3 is TGTGCCAGCAGCCAAGGCGAAGGGGCAAGCACAGATACGCAGTATTTT. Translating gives CASSQGEGASTDTQYF.

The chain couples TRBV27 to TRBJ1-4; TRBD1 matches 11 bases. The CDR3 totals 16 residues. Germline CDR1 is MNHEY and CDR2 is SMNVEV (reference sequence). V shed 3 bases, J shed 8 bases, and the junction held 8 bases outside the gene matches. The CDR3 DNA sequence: TGTGCCAGCAGTTTGTTTCCGGGACAGGGGGGCGAAAAACTGTTTTTT. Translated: CASSLFPGQGGEKLFF.

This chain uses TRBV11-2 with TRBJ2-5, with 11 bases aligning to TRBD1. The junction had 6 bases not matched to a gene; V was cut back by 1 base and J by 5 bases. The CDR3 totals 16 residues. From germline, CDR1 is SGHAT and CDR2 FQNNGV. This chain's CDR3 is CASSLGGTGGVETQYF. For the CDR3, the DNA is TGTGCCAGCAGCTTAGGTGGGACAGGGGGTGTCGAGACCCAGTACTTC.

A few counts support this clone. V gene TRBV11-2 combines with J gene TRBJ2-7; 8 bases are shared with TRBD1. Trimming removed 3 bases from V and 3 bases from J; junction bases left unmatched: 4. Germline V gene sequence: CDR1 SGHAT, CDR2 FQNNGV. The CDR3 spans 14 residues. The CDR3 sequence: CASSFVGQGYEQYF. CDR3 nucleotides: TGTGCCAGCAGCTTCGTCGGACAGGGCTACGAGCAGTACTTC. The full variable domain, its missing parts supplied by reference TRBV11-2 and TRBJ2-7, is EAGVAQSPRYKIIEKRQSVAFWCNPISGHATLYWYQQILGQGPKLLIQFQNNGVVDDSQLPKDRFSAERLKGVDSTLKIQPAKLEDSAVYLCASSFVGQGYEQYFGPGTRLTVT.

DNA for the CDR3: TGTGCCAGCAGTACAACAGGGGGCGAGCAGTACTTC. This encodes CASSTTGGEQYF. V and J are TRBV12-3 or TRBV12-4 and TRBJ2-7; 8 bases are shared with TRBD1. With V trimmed by 5 bases and J by 6 bases, 3 bases remained unmatched. This CDR3 is built from 12 residues.

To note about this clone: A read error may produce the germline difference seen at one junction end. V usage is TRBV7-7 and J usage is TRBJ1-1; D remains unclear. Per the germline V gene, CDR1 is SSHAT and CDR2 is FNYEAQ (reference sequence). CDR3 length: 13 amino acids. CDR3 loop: CASSFGEDTEAFF. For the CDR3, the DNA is TGTGCTAGCAGCTTTGGAGAGGACACTGAAGCTTTCTTT.

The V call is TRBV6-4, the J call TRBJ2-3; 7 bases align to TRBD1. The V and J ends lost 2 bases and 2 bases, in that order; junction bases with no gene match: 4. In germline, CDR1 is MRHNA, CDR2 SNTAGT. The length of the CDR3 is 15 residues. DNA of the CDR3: TGTGCCAGCAGTGACGGCACAGGGGACACAGATACGCAGTATTTT. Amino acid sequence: CASSDGTGDTDTQYF.

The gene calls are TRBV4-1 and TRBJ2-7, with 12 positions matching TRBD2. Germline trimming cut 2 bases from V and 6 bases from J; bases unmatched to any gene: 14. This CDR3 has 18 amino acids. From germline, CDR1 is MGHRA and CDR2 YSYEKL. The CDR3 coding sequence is TGCGCCAGCAGCCAAACCCTCGCCCCTAGCGGGAGGGTGGGCGAGCAGTACTTC. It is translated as CASSQTLAPSGRVGEQYF.

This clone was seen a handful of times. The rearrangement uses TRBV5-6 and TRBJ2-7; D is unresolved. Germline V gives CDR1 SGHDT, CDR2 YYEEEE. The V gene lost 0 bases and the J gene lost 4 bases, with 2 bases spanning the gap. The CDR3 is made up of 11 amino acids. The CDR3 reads CASSLAYEQYF. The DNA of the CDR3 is TGTGCCAGCAGCTTGGCGTACGAGCAGTACTTC.

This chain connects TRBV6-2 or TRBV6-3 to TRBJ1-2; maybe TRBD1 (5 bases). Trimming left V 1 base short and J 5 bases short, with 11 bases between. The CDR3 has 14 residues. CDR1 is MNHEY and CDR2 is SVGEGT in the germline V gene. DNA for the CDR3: TGTGCCAGCAGTTACTTCAGAGGGACTTATGGCTACACCTTC. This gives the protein CASSYFRGTYGYTF.

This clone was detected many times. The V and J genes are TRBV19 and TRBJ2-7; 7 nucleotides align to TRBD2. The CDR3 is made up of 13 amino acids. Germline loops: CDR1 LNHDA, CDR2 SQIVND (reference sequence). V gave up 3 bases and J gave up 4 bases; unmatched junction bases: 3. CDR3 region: CASSMGTKYEQYF. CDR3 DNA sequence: TGTGCCAGTAGTATGGGGACTAAATACGAGCAGTACTTC.

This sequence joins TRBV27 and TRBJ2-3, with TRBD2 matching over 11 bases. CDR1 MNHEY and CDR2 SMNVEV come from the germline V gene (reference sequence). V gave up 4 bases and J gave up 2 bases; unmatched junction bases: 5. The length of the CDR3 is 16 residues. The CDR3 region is CASSSGTSGYTDTQYF. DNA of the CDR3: TGTGCCAGCAGTTCCGGGACTAGCGGATACACAGATACGCAGTATTTT.

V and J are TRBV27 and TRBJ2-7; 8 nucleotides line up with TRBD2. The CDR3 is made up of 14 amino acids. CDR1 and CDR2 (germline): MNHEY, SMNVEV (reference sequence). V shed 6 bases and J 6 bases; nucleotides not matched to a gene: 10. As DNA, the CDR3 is TGTGCCAGCAGAAGTATGGGGGGACTAGGCGAGCAGTACTTC. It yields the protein CASRSMGGLGEQYF.